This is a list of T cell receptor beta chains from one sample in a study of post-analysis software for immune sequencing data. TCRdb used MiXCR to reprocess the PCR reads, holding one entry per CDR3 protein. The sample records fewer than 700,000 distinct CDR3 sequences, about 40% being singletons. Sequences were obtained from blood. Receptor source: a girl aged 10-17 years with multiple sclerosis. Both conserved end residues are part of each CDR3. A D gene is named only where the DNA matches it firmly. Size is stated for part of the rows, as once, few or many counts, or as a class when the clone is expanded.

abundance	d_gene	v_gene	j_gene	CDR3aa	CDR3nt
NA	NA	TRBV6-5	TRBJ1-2	CASNARGRAVGYGHTF	TGTGCCAGCAACGCCAGGGGAAGGGCAGTGGGGTATGGCCACACCTTC
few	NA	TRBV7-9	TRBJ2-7	CASSLGSESSYNEQYF	TGTGCCAGCAGCTTAGGTAGCGAGAGCTCCTACAATGAGCAGTACTTC
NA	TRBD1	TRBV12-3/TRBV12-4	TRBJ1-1	CASSWTGGAGTEAFF	TGTGCCAGCAGCTGGACAGGGGGCGCGGGCACTGAAGCTTTCTTT
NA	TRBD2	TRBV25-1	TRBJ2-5	CASSESRSGGFQETQYF	TGTGCCAGCAGTGAATCACGGAGCGGGGGCTTCCAAGAGACCCAGTACTTC
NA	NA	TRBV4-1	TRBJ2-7	CASSQPGIYEQYF	TGCGCCAGCAGCCAACCTGGGATCTACGAGCAGTACTTC
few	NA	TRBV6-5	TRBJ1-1	CASSRFLQIWAEAFF	TGTGCCAGCAGCCGATTTCTTCAGATATGGGCTGAAGCTTTCTTT
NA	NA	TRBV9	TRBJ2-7	CASSVAGISYEQYF	TGTGCCAGCAGCGTAGCGGGGATCTCCTACGAGCAGTACTTC
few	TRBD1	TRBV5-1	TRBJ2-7	CASSSHRDRVAEQYF	TGCGCCAGCAGCTCCCATAGGGACAGGGTGGCCGAGCAGTACTTC
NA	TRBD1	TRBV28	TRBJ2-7	CASRPGGARGEQYF	TGTGCCAGCAGGCCAGGGGGCGCGAGGGGAGAGCAGTACTTC
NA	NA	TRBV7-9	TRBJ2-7	CASSYSGTYFEQYF	TGTGCCAGCAGCTACTCCGGGACCTATTTCGAGCAGTACTTC
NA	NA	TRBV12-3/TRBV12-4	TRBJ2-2	CAGSFVEAGELFF	TGTGCCGGCAGTTTCGTGGAGGCCGGGGAGCTGTTTTTT
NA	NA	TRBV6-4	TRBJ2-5	CASSSQGGGETQYF	TGTGCCAGCAGTTCCCAAGGGGGAGGAGAGACCCAGTACTTC
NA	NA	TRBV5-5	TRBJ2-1	CASSLATRNEQFF	TGTGCCAGCAGCTTGGCGACTCGGAATGAGCAGTTCTTC
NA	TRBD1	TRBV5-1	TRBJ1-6	CASSFGQGHSPLHF	TGCGCCAGCAGCTTCGGACAGGGCCATTCACCCCTCCACTTT
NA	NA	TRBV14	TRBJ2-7	CASSQFPLGGASSYEQYF	TGTGCCAGCAGCCAATTCCCCCTCGGGGGCGCGAGCTCCTACGAGCAGTACTTC